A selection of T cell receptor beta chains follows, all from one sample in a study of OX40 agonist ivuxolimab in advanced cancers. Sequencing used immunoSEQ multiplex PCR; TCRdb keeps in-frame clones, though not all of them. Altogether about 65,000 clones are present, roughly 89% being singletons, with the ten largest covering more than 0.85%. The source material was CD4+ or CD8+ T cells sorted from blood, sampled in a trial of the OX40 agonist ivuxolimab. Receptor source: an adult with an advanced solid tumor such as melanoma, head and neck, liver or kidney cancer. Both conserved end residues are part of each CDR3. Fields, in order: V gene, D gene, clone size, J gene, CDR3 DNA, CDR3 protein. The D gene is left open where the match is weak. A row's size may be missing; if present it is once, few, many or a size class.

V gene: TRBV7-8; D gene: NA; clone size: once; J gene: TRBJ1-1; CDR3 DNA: TGTGCCAGCAGCCCAACCCATCCCGGGATTGGCACTGAAGCTTTCTTT; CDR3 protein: CASSPTHPGIGTEAFF
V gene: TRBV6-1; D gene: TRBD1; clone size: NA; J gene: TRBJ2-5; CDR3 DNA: TGTGCCAGCAGTGCCACCGGGACAGGGGATCCAAGGACCCAGTACTTC; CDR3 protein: CASSATGTGDPRTQYF
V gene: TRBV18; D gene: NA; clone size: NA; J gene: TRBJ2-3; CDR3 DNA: TGTGCCAGCTCACCGTCCGTGGCAGGTAGCACAGATACGCAGTATTTT; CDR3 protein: CASSPSVAGSTDTQYF
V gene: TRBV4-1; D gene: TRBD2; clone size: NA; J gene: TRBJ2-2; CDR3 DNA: TGCGCCAGCAGCCACGCTTGGGCGGGGGGGCCGAGCGGGGAGCTGTTTTTT; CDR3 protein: CASSHAWAGGPSGELFF
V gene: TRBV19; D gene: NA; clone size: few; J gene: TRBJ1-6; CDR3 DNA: TGTGCCAGTAGTATGGCGGTAGACGTTAATTCACCCCTCCACTTT; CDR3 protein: CASSMAVDVNSPLHF
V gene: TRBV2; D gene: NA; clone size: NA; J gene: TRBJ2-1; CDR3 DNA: TGTGCCAGCAGTGAGGACCCTGTTTCCTACAATGAGCAGTTCTTC; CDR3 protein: CASSEDPVSYNEQFF
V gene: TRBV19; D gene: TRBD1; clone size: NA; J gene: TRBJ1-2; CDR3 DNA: TGTGCCAGTAGTCAAGGGACAGGAGGAAACTATGGCTACACCTTC; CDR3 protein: CASSQGTGGNYGYTF
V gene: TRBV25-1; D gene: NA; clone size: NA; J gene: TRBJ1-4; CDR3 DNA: TGTGCCAGCAGTGCCCGGGACACGAATGAAAAACTGTTTTTT; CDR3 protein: CASSARDTNEKLFF
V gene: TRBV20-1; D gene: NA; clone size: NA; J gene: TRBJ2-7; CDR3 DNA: TGCAGGTTCCCTACTGAGCAGTACTTC; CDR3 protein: CRFPTEQYF
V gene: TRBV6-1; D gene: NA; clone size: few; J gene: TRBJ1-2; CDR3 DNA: TGTGCCAGCAGTGCCCGGGGAACGGGGCGCGAGAGCGGCTACACCTTC; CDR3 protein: CASSARGTGRESGYTF
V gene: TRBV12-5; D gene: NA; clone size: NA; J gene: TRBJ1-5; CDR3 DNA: TGTGCTAGTGGTTTAGGCGGCTACAATCAGCCCCAGCATTTT; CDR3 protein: CASGLGGYNQPQHF
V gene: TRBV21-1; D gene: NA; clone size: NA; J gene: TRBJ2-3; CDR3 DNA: TGTGCCAGCAGCTATAGCACAGATACGCAGTATTTT; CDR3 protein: CASSYSTDTQYF
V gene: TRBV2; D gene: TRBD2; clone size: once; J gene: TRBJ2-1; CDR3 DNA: TGTGCCAGCAGTGATCGCGGAGCGGGGGGCTCCTACAATGAGCAGTTCTTC; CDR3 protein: CASSDRGAGGSYNEQFF
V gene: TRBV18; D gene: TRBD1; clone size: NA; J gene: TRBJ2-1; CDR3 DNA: TGTGCCAGCTCTCCCGGCGATGACAGGGTGAAGTTCTTC; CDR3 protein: CASSPGDDRVKFF
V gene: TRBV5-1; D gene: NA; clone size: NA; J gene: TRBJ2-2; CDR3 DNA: TGCGCCAGCAGCTTGGGAGGTAGCGGCGGGGCCGGGGAGCTGTTTTTT; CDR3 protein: CASSLGGSGGAGELFF
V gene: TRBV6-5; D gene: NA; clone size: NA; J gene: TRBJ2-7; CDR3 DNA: TGTGCCAGCAGTTACACCCCGGGCCACTACGAGCAGTACTTC; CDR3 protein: CASSYTPGHYEQYF
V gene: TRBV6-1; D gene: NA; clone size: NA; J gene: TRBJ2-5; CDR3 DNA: TGTGCCAGCAGGGCCCGTGGGGGAAACCAAGAGACCCAGTACTTC; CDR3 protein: CASRARGGNQETQYF
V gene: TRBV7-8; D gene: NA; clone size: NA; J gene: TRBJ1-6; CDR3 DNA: TGTGCCAGCAGCTTAGGTCGGGGTTATGGTTCACCCCTCCACTTT; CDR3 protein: CASSLGRGYGSPLHF
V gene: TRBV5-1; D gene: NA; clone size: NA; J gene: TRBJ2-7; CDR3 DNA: TGCGCCAGCAGCCTCACTACCGACCCCCTCTACGAGCAGTACTTC; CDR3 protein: CASSLTTDPLYEQYF
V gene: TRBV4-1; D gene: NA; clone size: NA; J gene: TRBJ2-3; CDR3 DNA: TGCGCCAGCAGCCAAGGGAGGCGGCGCACAGATACGCAGTATTTT; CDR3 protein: CASSQGRRRTDTQYF
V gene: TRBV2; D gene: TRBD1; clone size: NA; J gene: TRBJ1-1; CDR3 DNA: TGTGCCAGCAGTCGGGACAGGAGGAACACTGAAGCTTTCTTT; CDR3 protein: CASSRDRRNTEAFF
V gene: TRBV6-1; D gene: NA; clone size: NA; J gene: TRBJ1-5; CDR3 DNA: TGTGCCAGCAGTGAGTATAGCAATCAGCCCCAGCATTTT; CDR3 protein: CASSEYSNQPQHF
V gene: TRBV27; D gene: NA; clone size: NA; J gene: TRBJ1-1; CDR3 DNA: TGTGCCAGCAGTCGGATGGGGCACATGAGCAAGAACACTGAAGCTTTCTTT; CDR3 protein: CASSRMGHMSKNTEAFF
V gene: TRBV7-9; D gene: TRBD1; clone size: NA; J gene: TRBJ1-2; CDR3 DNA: TGTGCCAGCAGCAAGGGGACAGCGGCGGGCTATGGCTACACCTTC; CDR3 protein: CASSKGTAAGYGYTF
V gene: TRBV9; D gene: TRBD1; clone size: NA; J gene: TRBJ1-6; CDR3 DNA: TGTGCCAGCAGCGTAACCTCTCGGACAGGGGTAAATTCACCCCTCCACTTT; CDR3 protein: CASSVTSRTGVNSPLHF
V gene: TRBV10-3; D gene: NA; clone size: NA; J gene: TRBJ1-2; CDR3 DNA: TGTGCCATCAGTGACAGGGTTGACTATGGCTACACCTTC; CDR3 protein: CAISDRVDYGYTF
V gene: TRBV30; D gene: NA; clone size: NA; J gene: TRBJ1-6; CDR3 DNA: TGTGCCTGGGGGAGAAACAATTCACCCCTCCACTTT; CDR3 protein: CAWGRNNSPLHF
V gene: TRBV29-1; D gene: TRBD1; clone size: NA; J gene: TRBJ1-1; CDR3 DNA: TGCAGCGGATCAGACAGGGGATACACTGAAGCTTTCTTT; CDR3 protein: CSGSDRGYTEAFF
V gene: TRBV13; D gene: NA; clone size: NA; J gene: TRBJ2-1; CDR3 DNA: TGTGCCAGCAGCTTAGGACAGGGCTACTACAATGAGCAGTTCTTC; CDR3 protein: CASSLGQGYYNEQFF